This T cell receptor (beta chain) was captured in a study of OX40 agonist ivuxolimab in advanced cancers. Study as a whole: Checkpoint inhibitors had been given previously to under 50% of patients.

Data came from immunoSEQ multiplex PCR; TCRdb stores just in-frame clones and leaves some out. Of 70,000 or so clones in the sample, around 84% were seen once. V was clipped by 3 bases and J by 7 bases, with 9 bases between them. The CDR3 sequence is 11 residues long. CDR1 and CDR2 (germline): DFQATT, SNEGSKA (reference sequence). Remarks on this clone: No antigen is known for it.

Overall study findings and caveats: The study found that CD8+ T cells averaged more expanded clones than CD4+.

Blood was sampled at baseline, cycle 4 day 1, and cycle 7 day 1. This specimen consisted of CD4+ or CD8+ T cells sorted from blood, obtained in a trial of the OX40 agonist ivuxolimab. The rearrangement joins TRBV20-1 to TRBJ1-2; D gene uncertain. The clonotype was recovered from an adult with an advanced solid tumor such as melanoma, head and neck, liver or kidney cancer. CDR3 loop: CSASTIGGYTF. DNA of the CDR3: TGCAGTGCTAGTACGATTGGTGGCTACACCTTC.